This T cell receptor (beta chain) was retrieved from a study of vaccination effects on CD4 cells after COVID-19. Whole-study findings and limits: At late timepoints after vaccination, vaccine- and infection-induced clones shrank markedly. Small numbers of convalescent patients limited the study. It also lacked early post-infection timepoints.

Per germline, CDR1 GTSNPN and CDR2 SVGIG (reference sequence). Trimming took 7 bases from V and 8 from J; bases not matched to a gene: 5. The CDR3 has 13 amino acids. Using viral peptide pools, the ViraFEST assay grew out antigen-specific CD4+ T cells prior to sequencing. Subsequent to a culture period of more than 8 days, CD4+ T cells were isolated. About 2.2 million PBMC per well were cultured with approximately 9.7 IU/ml IL-2 and roughly 9.9 ug/ml peptides. On days 3 and 7, fresh IL-2 medium replaced half the medium. The repertoire was sequenced with immunoSEQ multiplex PCR; TCRdb's copy has only in-frame clones and lacks some. Counted here are 70,000 to 95,000 clones, approximately 81% occurring once; the ten biggest clones make up roughly 1.9%. This clone was counted only a few times. Its antigen is currently unknown.

The chain uses TRBV30 and TRBJ1-6; 10 bases are shared with TRBD1. The sequence was collected from a human donor who received a COVID-19 vaccine. The sample was CD4+ T cells from PBMCs cultured with HCoV-229E spike peptides, taken before COVID-19 vaccination. The CDR3 DNA reads TGTGCCTCTACCGGGACAGGGGATTCACCCCTCCACTTT. Encoded protein: CASTGTGDSPLHF.